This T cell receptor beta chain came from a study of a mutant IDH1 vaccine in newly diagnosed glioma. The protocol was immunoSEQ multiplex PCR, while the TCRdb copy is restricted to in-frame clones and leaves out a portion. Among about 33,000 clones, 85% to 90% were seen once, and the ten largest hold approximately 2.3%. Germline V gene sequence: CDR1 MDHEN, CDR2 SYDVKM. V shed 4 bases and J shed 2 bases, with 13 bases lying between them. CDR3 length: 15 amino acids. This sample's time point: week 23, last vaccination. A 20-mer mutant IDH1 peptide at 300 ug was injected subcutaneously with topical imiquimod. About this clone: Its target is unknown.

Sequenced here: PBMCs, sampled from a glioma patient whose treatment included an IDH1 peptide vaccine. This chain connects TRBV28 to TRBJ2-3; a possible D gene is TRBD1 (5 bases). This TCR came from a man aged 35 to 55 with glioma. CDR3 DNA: TGTGCCAGCAGTTCGATGACAGACATCACAGATACGCAGTATTTT. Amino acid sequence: CASSSMTDITDTQYF.